The 3 T cell receptor beta chains below come from one sample, sequenced in a study of blood T cell repertoires in COVID-19. Sequencing was performed with immunoSEQ multiplex PCR; in TCRdb, only in-frame clones are kept and a portion is missing. The sample records hundreds of thousands of clones, roughly 83% being singletons. The sequencing sample was made of peripheral blood. All receptors derive from a man aged 80 or over with acute or convalescent COVID-19.

This clone has only a few counts. The rearrangement joins TRBV11-2 to TRBJ2-1; TRBD1 agrees at 8 bases. CDR1 and CDR2 from the germline V gene are SGHAT and FQNNGV. The CDR3 covers 17 residues. The V segment lost 3 bases and the J segment 0 bases; nucleotides outside the gene matches: 7. Here the CDR3 DNA reads TGTGCCAGCAGCTTCTCCTGGACAGGGCGCTCCTACAATGAGCAGTTCTTC. As protein: CASSFSWTGRSYNEQFF.

The rearrangement uses TRBV7-9 and TRBJ2-7; 9 bases fit TRBD1. J lost 1 base, V lost 5 bases, and 6 bases had no gene match. The CDR3 is 15 amino acids. Germline values: CDR1 SEHNR, CDR2 FQNEAQ (reference sequence). CDR3: CASSLRDRVSYEQYF. For the CDR3, the DNA is TGTGCCAGCAGCCTCAGGGACAGGGTATCCTACGAGCAGTACTTC. Based on the CDR3 plus reference TRBV7-9 and TRBJ2-7, the full variable domain is DTGVSQNPRHKITKRGQNVTFRCDPISEHNRLYWYRQTLGQGPEFLTYFQNEAQLEKSRLLSDRFSAERPKGSFSTLEIQRTEQGDSAMYLCASSLRDRVSYEQYFGPGTRLTVT.

V gene TRBV7-2 combines with J gene TRBJ1-2, with 12 bases that match TRBD1. In germline, CDR1 is SGHTA, CDR2 FQGNSA. The V segment lost 5 bases and the J segment 8 bases; nucleotides outside the gene matches: 15. The CDR3 loop spans 17 amino acids. CDR3 nucleotides: TGTGCCAGCAGCATAGGCAGCGGGACAGGGGGCGTTAGGGGCTACACCTTC. The encoded protein is CASSIGSGTGGVRGYTF.